The T cell receptor (beta chain) under discussion was sequenced for a study of radiotherapy plus CTLA-4 blockade in lung cancer. Notes on the study in general: In blood, tumor-derived TCR clones expanded after radiotherapy plus ipilimumab.

The junction had 7 bases not matched to a gene; V was cut back by 5 bases and J by 6 bases. The CDR3 is made up of 15 amino acids. Germline V gives CDR1 SGHTA, CDR2 FQGNSA. Only in-frame clones appear in the TCRdb table, and some are missing; sequencing was by immunoSEQ multiplex PCR. The data hold tens of thousands of clones, with just under 85% observed a single time. Chemo-refractory metastatic non-small-cell lung cancer patients were treated with focal radiation plus CTLA-4 blockade with ipilimumab. Note on this clone: Its antigen is unidentified.

The sequence came from a human donor with non-small cell lung cancer whose response to radiotherapy plus ipilimumab could not be evaluated. Source: peripheral blood, taken from a patient treated with radiotherapy plus ipilimumab. The V gene is TRBV7-2, the J gene TRBJ2-7; 13 bases fit TRBD2. Here the CDR3 DNA reads TGTGCCAGCAGCAGAGGACTAGCGGGAGACGTCGAGCAGTACTTC. Protein product: CASSRGLAGDVEQYF.